These 6 T cell receptor beta chains came from one sample sequenced in a study of T cells after yellow fever vaccination. Each CDR3 protein gets one entry after TCRdb re-called the 5' RACE reads with MiXCR. This table holds over 45,000 distinct CDR3 sequences, around 6.5% found once. The sample consisted of CD8+ T cells sorted from PBMCs, taken on the day of the first yellow fever vaccination. These receptors were obtained from a young man who received the YFV17D yellow fever vaccine.

This clonotype was seen a few times. The gene calls are TRBV29-1 and TRBJ2-7, with 7 bases identical to TRBD1. The V gene end was trimmed by 4 bases and the J gene end by 0 bases; junction bases not matched to a gene: 3. The CDR3 runs 13 residues. CDR1 is SQVTM and CDR2 is ANQGSEA in the germline V gene. The DNA of the CDR3 is TGCAGCGTTGCCGGGACAGACTCCTACGAGCAGTACTTC. Protein: CSVAGTDSYEQYF.

This clonotype was observed many times. This chain joins TRBV4-1 and TRBJ2-5; possibly TRBD1 for D (5 bases). V gave up 0 bases and J gave up 2 bases, with 7 bases separating them. The germline V gene encodes CDR1 MGHRA and CDR2 YSYEKL. This CDR3 has 14 residues. The CDR3 nucleotides are TGCGCCAGCAGCCAAGATCCAGGGCAAGAGACCCAGTACTTC. It yields the protein CASSQDPGQETQYF.

This clonotype appeared a few times. J is TRBJ2-5 and V is TRBV4-1, with 10 bases identical to TRBD2. Per germline, CDR1 MGHRA and CDR2 YSYEKL. This CDR3 spans 17 amino acids. The V and J ends lost 4 bases and 1 base, in that order; junction bases with no gene match: 9. The CDR3 nucleotides are TGCGCCAGCAGCCCCGGGCAGACTAGCGGGCCCCAAGAGACCCAGTACTTC. Encoded protein: CASSPGQTSGPQETQYF.

This clonotype was found a few times. The chain's CDR3 is CASSFTDTEAFF. CDR3 DNA: TGTGCCAGCAGCTTCACGGACACTGAAGCTTTCTTT. V gene TRBV7-9 combines with J gene TRBJ1-1; no clear D gene. CDR3 length equals 12 residues. V dropped 3 bases and J dropped 3 bases, with 5 bases sitting between them. Germline V lookup: CDR1 SEHNR, CDR2 FQNEAQ (reference sequence).

V gene TRBV7-6 combines with J gene TRBJ2-7, with D unclear. CDR1 and CDR2 from the germline V gene are SGHVS and FNYEAQ. V lost 1 base and J 5 bases, leaving 9 bases between the germline ends. The CDR3 has 13 residues. This chain's CDR3 is CASSLGGFHEQYV. The CDR3 DNA reads TGTGCCAGCAGCTTAGGAGGCTTCCACGAGCAGTACGTC.

The rearrangement links TRBV5-1 to TRBJ2-5, with 9 bases identical to TRBD1. With 4 bases clipped from V and 3 bases from J, the junction kept 4 bases outside the gene matches. This CDR3 comprises 14 residues. Per germline, CDR1 SGHRS and CDR2 YFSETQ. The CDR3 region has the DNA TGCGCCAGCAGCCCTTGGACAGGGGAAGAGACCCAGTACTTC. Translation: CASSPWTGEETQYF.